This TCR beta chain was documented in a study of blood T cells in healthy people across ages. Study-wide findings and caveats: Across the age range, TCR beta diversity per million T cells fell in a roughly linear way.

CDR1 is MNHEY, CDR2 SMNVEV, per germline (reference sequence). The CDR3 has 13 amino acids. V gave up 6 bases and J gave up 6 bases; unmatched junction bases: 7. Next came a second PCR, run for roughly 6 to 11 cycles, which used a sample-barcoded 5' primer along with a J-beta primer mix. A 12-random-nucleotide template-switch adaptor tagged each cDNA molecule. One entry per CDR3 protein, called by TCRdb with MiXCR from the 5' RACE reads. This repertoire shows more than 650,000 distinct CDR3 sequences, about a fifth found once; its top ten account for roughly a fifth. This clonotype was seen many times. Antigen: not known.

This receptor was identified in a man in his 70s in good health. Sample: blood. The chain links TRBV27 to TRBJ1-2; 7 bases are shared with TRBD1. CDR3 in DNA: TGTGCCAGCAGAGGGACAGCTGCTAATGGCTACACCTTC. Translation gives CASRGTAANGYTF.